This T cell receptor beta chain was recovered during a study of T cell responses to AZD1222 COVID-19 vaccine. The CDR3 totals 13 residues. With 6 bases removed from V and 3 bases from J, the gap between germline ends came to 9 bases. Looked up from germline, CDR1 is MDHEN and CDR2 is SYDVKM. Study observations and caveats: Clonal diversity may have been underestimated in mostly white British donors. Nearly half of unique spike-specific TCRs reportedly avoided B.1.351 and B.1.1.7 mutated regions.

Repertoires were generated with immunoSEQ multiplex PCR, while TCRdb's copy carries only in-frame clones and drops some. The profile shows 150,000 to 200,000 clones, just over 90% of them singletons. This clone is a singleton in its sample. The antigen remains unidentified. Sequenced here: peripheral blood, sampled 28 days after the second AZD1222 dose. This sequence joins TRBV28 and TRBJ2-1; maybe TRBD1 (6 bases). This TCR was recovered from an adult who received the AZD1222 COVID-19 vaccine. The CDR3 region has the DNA TGTGCCAGCAGGGGGGCACTCTACAATGAGCAGTTCTTC. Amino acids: CASRGALYNEQFF.